The TCR beta chain under discussion was sequenced for a study of human T cells and chemical hapten exposure (dated by TCRdb to the early 2020s). With regard to the full study: For sensitization, 2% DPC in acetone was applied to a 2 cm by 2 cm area of upper inner arm skin. Some 29 alopecia patients gave blood for TCR sequencing at one to four time points (pre-sensitization, 2, 6 and 24 weeks). Blood samples were taken from patients before sensitization (week 0) and then at 2, 6 and about 24 weeks after DPC sensitization. The study tracked peripheral blood TCR repertoire changes in vivo during primary and secondary sensitization to the hapten diphenylcyclopropenone (DPC) in alopecia patients. Weekly therapeutic DPC doses were additionally applied to the scalp of patients throughout the approximately 25-week study period. The libraries were sequenced as a pool, and the TCR yield per sample differed mostly because of small variations in library volumes within the pool. Patch testing on the upper back used Finn chambers containing 0.01% DPC, with scoring done after 6 days according to International Contact Dermatitis Research Group standards. Alopecia areata with under or over 50% scalp involvement, alopecia totalis and alopecia universalis were represented in the patient cohort, which was mostly female.

Spanning cysteine to phenylalanine, the CDR3 consists of 13 amino acids. CDR3 DNA only is kept here, 39 bases in frame from base 1. Looking up the germline V gene (reference sequence) yields CDR1 DFQATT and CDR2 SNEGSKA. The V end loses 0 bases and the J end loses 2 bases, and a stretch of 8 bases separates them. Reading the label with the study, this specimen's time point is: patch test 3, about 24 weeks after DPC sensitization. What this sample's treatment or condition label stands for: therapeutic diphenylcyclopropenone sensitization with weekly scalp DPC. At each patch-test visit, blood was drawn before the patch test was applied. Patients were considered eligible if aged 18 to 70, diagnosed with alopecia and deemed suitable for DPC therapy, and patients were excluded if pregnant. Total RNA was extracted from unfractionated whole blood that had been collected in Tempus Blood RNA tubes. Overall study outcomes, separate from this receptor: Because all patients had alopecia, a presumed autoimmune disease, the immune response of the patients might differ from that of healthy individuals. Patch test score correlated positively with the number of PT1 expanded TCRs, reaching significance at thresholds 8, 16 and 32 but not at 4. DPC sensitization did not change the number of TCRs with a frequency above 1 in 1000, and there was no evidence of changes in global repertoire structure. After repeated subsampling, changes were observed in the strength of the expansion versus patch-test correlation and in the threshold at which the correlation became significant. Significantly more large CDR3 similarity clusters were formed by expanded TCRs than by pre-sensitization or healthy control sets, consistent with antigen-driven responses.

This clonotype was recorded many times. The antigen it recognizes is unknown. No much larger clone is present one base from it, and per-base qualities are unavailable. Library preparation employed RACE. Data came from a NextSeq 500. During library preparation, unique molecular identifiers were attached to individual cDNA molecules so that TCRs could be counted quantitatively and reproducibly. Each blood RNA sample was used to sequence both TCR alpha and TCR beta chains. Per the original workflow: A median of about 100,000 TCRs per sample was observed, with a range of about 23,224 to 700,000. The Decombinator software suite was used to annotate the V, J and CDR3 of the TCR reads. To make PS versus PT1 abundance plots, every sample was subsampled to the same number of TCRs (28,000). Expanded TCRs were defined as absent before sensitization and observed at least eight times at the 2-week time point. In-frame beta chains were kept once TCRdb had trimmed the public reads at Q25 with fastp and called clones with MiXCR. Each record represents a unique CDR3 protein, reported with the most common genes and DNA among its rows. These V and J calls rely on TCRdb rather than the paper's analysis. The sample contains roughly 90,000 distinct CDR3 sequences, approximately 10% of them found a single time. Approximately 1% of the sample is in the top ten clones.

The sequence links TRBV20-1 to TRBJ2-7; a confident D gene designation cannot be given. The clonotype originates from a woman aged 30 to 39 with alopecia areata. Some clones in this sample may be carry-over from other donors' samples. Material: whole blood, obtained in connection with sensitization to the hapten diphenylcyclopropenone (DPC). The bases read TGCAGTGCTAGAGATTTGAGTACCTACGAGCAGTACTTC. The translation is CSARDLSTYEQYF.